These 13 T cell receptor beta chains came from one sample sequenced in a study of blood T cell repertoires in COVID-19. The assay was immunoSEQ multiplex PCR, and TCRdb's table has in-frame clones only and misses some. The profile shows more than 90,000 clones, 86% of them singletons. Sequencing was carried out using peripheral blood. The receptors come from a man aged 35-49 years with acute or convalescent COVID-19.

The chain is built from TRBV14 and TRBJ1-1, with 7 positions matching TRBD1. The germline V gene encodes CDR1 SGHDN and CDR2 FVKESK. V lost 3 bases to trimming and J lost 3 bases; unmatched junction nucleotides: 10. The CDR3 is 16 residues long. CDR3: CASSQRGGDFDTEAFF. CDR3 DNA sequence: TGTGCCAGCAGCCAGCGAGGGGGCGACTTTGACACTGAAGCTTTCTTT.

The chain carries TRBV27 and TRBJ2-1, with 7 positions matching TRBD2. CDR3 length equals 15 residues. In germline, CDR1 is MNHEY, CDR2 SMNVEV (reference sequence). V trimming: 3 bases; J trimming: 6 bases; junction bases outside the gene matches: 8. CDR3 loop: CASSLGGLAGNEQFF. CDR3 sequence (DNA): TGTGCCAGCAGTTTGGGGGGGTTGGCCGGCAATGAGCAGTTCTTC.

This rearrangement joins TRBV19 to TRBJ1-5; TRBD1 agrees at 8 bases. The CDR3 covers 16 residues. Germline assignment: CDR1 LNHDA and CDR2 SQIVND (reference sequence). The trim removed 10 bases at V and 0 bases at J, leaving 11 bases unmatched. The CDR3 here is CATSDRVLYSNQPQHF. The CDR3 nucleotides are TGTGCCACTTCGGACAGGGTTTTATATAGCAATCAGCCCCAGCATTTT.

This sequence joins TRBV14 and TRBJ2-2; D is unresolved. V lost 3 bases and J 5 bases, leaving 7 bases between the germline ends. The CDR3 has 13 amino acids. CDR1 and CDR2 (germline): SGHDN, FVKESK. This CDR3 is CASSHTRTGELFF. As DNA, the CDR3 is TGTGCCAGCAGCCACACCAGAACCGGGGAGCTGTTTTTT. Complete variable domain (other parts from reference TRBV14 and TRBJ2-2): EAGVTQFPSHSVIEKGQTVTLRCDPISGHDNLYWYRRVMGKEIKFLLHFVKESKQDESGMPNNRFLAERTGGTYSTLKVQPAELEDSGVYFCASSHTRTGELFFGEGSRLTVL.

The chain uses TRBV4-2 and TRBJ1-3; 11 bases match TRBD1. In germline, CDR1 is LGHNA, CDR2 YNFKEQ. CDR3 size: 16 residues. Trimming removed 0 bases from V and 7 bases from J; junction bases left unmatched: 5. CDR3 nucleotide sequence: TGTGCCAGCAGCCAAGATCGGACAGGGGGCTGGAACACCATATATTTT. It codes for CASSQDRTGGWNTIYF.

CDR3 nucleotides: TGCGCCAGCAGCCCAAAGGGACAGGGAGTCGCCGGGGAGCTGTTTTTT. This sequence encodes CASSPKGQGVAGELFF. The chain links TRBV5-1 to TRBJ2-2; 9 positions agree with TRBD1. Trimming at V came to 4 bases and at J to 6 bases, leaving 10 bases not matched to a gene. Germline lookup yields CDR1 SGHRS and CDR2 YFSETQ. This CDR3 region has 16 residues. Full variable domain (rest looked up from reference TRBV5-1 and TRBJ2-2): KAGVTQTPRYLIKTRGQQVTLSCSPISGHRSVSWYQQTPGQGLQFLFEYFSETQRNKGNFPGRFSGRQFSNSRSEMNVSTLELGDSALYLCASSPKGQGVAGELFFGEGSRLTVL.

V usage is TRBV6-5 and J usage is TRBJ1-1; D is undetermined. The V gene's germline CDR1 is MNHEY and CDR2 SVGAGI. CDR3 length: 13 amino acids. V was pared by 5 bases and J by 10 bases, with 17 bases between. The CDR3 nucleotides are TGTGCCAGCAGTAACCTGGGCACGGGGAGAGCTTTCTTT. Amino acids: CASSNLGTGRAFF.

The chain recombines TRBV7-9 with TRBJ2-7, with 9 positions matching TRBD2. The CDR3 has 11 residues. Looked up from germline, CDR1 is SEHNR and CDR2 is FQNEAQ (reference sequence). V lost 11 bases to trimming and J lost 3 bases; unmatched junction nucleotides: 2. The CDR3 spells CAASGVYEQYF. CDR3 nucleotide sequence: TGTGCCGCTAGCGGGGTCTACGAGCAGTACTTC.

The CDR3 reads CASIPDRGNTEAFF. CDR3 DNA sequence: TGTGCCAGTATCCCGGACAGGGGGAACACTGAAGCTTTCTTT. The chain has TRBV19 and TRBJ1-1, with TRBD1 matching over 9 bases. The ends lost 7 bases at V and 1 base at J; junction bases unmatched: 4. Germline V CDR1 and CDR2: LNHDA, SQIVND (reference sequence). This CDR3 comprises 14 residues.

CDR3 sequence: CATGDSALENTEAFF. The DNA for the CDR3 is TGTGCCACCGGGGATTCGGCTCTTGAGAACACTGAAGCTTTCTTT. The genes are TRBV6-5 and TRBJ1-1; no clear D gene. This CDR3 is 15 amino acids long. Per the germline V gene, CDR1 is MNHEY and CDR2 is SVGAGI. Deletions cut 10 bases from V and 1 base from J, with 19 bases between.

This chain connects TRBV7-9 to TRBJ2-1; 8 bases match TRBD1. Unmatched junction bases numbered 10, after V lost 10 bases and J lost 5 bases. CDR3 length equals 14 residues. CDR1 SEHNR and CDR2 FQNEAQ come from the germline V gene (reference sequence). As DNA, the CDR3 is TGTGCCACCCACGGACAGGGATGGAACAATGAGCAGTTCTTC. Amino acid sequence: CATHGQGWNNEQFF.

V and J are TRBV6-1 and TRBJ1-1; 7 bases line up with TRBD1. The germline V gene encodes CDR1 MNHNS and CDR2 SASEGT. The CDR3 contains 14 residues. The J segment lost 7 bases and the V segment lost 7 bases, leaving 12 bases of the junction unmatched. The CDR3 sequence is CASISGGGLGEAFF. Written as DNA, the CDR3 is TGTGCCAGCATCAGCGGAGGGGGCTTAGGTGAAGCTTTCTTT.

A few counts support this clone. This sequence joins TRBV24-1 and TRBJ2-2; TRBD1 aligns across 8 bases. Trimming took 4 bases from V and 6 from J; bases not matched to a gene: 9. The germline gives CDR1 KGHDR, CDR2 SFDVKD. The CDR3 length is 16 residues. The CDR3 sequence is CATSDPGTGRAGELFF. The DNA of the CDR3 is TGTGCCACCAGTGACCCCGGGACAGGAAGAGCCGGGGAGCTGTTTTTT.